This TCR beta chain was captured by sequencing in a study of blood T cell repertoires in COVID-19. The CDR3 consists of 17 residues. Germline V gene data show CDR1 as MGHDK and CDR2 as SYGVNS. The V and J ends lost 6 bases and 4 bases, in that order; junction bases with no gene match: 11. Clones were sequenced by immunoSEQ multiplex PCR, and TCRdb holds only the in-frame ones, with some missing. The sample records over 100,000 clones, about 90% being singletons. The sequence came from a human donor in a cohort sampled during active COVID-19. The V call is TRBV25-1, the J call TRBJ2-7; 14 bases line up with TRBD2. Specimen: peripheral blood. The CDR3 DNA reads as TGTGCCAGCAGCCCCCCTGCCGGGACTAGCGGGAGTTACGAGCAGTACTTC. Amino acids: CASSPPAGTSGSYEQYF.